This TCR beta chain was retrieved from a study of OX40 agonist ivuxolimab in advanced cancers. Study context: Enrollees could have had prior anti-PD-1, anti-PD-L1 or anti-CTLA-4 therapy, which more than 30% had received.

Profiling relied on immunoSEQ multiplex PCR, and the TCRdb table lists in-frame clones only, not all of them. In the table there are 90,000 or so clones, over 75% of which are singletons. Trimming removed 0 bases from V and 7 bases from J, with 9 bases in between. Looked up from germline, CDR1 is LNHDA and CDR2 is SQIVND (reference sequence). This CDR3 is 13 amino acids long. The sequencing used CD4+ or CD8+ T cells sorted from blood, collected in a trial of the OX40 agonist ivuxolimab. The chain carries TRBV19 and TRBJ1-1; D unresolved. The sequence derives from an adult with an advanced solid tumor such as melanoma, head and neck, liver or kidney cancer. The CDR3 sequence is CASSIESDLEAFF. The CDR3 nucleotides read TGTGCCAGTAGTATAGAGAGTGATCTTGAAGCTTTCTTT.